This T cell receptor (beta chain) was captured by sequencing in a study of T cells in Graves' hyperthyroidism and ophthalmopathy. Study outcomes and limitations: Ophthalmopathy could be told apart from stable hyperthyroidism with a 13 V-J model.

This clonotype was counted only a few times. Its antigen is not known. In the ophthalmopathy cohort, Clinical Activity Score was at least 3, NOSPECS grade at least 4, and duration under 3 months. Using more than 7.5 ml of fresh peripheral blood, PBMCs were prepared. Amplification of TCR beta CDR3 regions was performed using RNA transcripts as template. The TCR CDR3 first-round RT-PCR relied on the HTBI primer set. Via MiXCR, TCRdb re-called the multiplex PCR reads, giving one row per CDR3 protein. The sample yields roughly 500,000 distinct CDR3 sequences, roughly 16% seen once. CDR3 length: 15 residues. Germline CDR1 and CDR2: LNHNV and YYDKDF (reference sequence). J gave up 6 bases and V 3 bases, and 6 bases lay outside the gene matches.

The material sequenced was blood. The clonotype comes from a woman aged 30 to 39 with Graves' ophthalmopathy. This chain joins TRBV15 and TRBJ2-1; 9 positions agree with TRBD2. CDR3: CATSRRLAESNEQFF. DNA for the CDR3: TGTGCCACCAGCAGGCGACTAGCGGAGTCCAATGAGCAGTTCTTC.